Below are 7 T cell receptor beta chains sequenced from a single sample in a study of identical twins. One entry per CDR3 protein, called by TCRdb with MiXCR from the 5' RACE reads. Of roughly 350,000 distinct CDR3 sequences listed, 10% to 15% are singletons. The same sample was also studied in work on yellow fever vaccine responses in identical twins.

The sample was CD8+ T cells sorted from blood. The receptors derive from a woman under 30 in good health.

The rearrangement links TRBV7-2 to TRBJ2-7; 7 nucleotides agree with TRBD1. CDR3 length: 18 residues. V lost 6 bases to trimming and J lost 3 bases; unmatched junction nucleotides: 20. CDR1 SGHTA and CDR2 FQGNSA come from the germline V gene. CDR3 nucleotides: TGTGCCAGCAGGTTTAGCCTACGACAGGGTTTTGGAGGCTACGAGCAGTACGTC. Translation: CASRFSLRQGFGGYEQYV.

On this clonotype: The germline gene is not matched at one end of the junction; a read error may be the cause. The chain carries TRBV2 and TRBJ2-5, with TRBD2 matching over 7 bases. This CDR3 contains 15 residues. CDR1 is SNHLY, CDR2 FYNNEI, per germline. CDR3 region: CPSSDSGTMGGTQYF. CDR3 nucleotides: TGTCCCAGCAGTGACAGCGGGACTATGGGTGGGACCCAGTACTTC.

The chain's CDR3 is CASSQTQDQETQYF. The CDR3 DNA reads as TGTGCCAGCAGCCAAACGCAGGATCAAGAGACCCAGTACTTC. V gene TRBV7-9 combines with J gene TRBJ2-5; D is unclear. CDR1 and CDR2 from the germline V gene are SEHNR and FQNEAQ (reference sequence). Trimming removed 5 bases at V and 2 bases at J, with 12 bases between. The CDR3 spans 14 residues. Variable domain in full (rest from reference TRBV7-9 and TRBJ2-5): DTGVSQNPRHKITKRGQNVTFRCDPISEHNRLYWYRQTLGQGPEFLTYFQNEAQLEKSRLLSDRFSAERPKGSFSTLEIQRTEQGDSAMYLCASSQTQDQETQYFGPGTRLLVL.

The sample holds a few counts of this clonotype. The V gene is TRBV5-1, the J gene TRBJ2-5; D gene ambiguous. The germline V gene has CDR1 SGHRS and CDR2 YFSETQ. The CDR3 covers 16 residues. Trimming left V 4 bases short and J 2 bases short, with 18 bases between. CDR3 region: CASSVRGTAKQETQYF. CDR3 nucleotide sequence: TGCGCCAGCAGCGTCCGTGGAACAGCCAAACAAGAGACCCAGTACTTC. Drawing the rest from reference TRBV5-1 and TRBJ2-5, the complete variable domain is KAGVTQTPRYLIKTRGQQVTLSCSPISGHRSVSWYQQTPGQGLQFLFEYFSETQRNKGNFPGRFSGRQFSNSRSEMNVSTLELGDSALYLCASSVRGTAKQETQYFGPGTRLLVL.

V is TRBV6-5 and J is TRBJ1-4; D gene unclear. V lost 3 bases, J lost 0 bases, and 5 bases lay in between. This CDR3 comprises 14 residues. Germline CDR1 MNHEY, CDR2 SVGAGI. The CDR3 nucleotides are TGTGCCAGCAGTTATGCGGCAACTAATGAAAAACTGTTTTTT. Translated, it gives CASSYAATNEKLFF.

The rearrangement uses TRBV27 and TRBJ2-1; 10 positions match TRBD2. This CDR3 contains 15 residues. Germline V gene data show CDR1 as MNHEY and CDR2 as SMNVEV (reference sequence). The V and J ends lost 2 bases and 7 bases, in that order; junction bases with no gene match: 5. The CDR3 DNA reads TGTGCCAGCAGTTTAGTGCGGACTAGCGGTAATGAGCAGTTCTTC. Encoded protein: CASSLVRTSGNEQFF.

This sequence joins TRBV27 and TRBJ2-7, with D possibly being TRBD1 (6 bases). CDR1 is MNHEY and CDR2 is SMNVEV in the germline V gene (reference sequence). CDR3 size: 13 residues. Trimming shortened V by 0 bases and J by 5 bases, and 8 bases separated the two germline ends. DNA of the CDR3: TGTGCCAGCAGTTTATCGCACAGGGACGAGCAGTACGTC. Its translation: CASSLSHRDEQYV.